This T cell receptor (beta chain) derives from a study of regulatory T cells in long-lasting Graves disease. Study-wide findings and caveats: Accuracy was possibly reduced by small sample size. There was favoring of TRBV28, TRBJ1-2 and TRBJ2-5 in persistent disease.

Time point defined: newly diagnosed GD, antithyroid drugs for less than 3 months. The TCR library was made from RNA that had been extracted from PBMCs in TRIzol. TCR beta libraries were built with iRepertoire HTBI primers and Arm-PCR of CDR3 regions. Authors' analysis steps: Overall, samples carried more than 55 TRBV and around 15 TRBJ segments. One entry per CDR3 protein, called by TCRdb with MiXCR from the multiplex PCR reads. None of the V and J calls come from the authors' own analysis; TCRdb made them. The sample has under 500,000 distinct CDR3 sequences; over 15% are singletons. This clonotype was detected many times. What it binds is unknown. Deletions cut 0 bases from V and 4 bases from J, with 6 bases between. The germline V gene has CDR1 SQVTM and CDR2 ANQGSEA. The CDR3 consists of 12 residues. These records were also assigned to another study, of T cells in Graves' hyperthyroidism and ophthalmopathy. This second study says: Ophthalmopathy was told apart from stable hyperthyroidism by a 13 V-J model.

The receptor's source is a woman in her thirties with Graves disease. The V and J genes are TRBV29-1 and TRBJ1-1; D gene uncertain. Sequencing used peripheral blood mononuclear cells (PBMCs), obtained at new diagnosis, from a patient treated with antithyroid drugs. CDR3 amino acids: CSVEEGSTEAFF. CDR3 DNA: TGCAGCGTTGAAGAAGGGAGCACTGAAGCTTTCTTT.